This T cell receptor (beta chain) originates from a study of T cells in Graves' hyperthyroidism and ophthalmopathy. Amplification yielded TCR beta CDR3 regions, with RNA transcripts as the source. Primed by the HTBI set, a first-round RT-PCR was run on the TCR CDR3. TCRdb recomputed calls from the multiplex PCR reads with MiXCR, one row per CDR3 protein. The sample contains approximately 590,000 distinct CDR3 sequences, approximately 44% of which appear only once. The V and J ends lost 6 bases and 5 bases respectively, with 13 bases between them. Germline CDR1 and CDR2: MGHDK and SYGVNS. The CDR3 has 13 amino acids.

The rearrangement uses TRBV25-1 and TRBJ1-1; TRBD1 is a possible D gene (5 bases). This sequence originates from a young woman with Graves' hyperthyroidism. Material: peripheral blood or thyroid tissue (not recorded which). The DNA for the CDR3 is TGTGCCAGCAGGGGACCCGGAGGGACTGAAGCTTTCTTT. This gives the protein CASRGPGGTEAFF.